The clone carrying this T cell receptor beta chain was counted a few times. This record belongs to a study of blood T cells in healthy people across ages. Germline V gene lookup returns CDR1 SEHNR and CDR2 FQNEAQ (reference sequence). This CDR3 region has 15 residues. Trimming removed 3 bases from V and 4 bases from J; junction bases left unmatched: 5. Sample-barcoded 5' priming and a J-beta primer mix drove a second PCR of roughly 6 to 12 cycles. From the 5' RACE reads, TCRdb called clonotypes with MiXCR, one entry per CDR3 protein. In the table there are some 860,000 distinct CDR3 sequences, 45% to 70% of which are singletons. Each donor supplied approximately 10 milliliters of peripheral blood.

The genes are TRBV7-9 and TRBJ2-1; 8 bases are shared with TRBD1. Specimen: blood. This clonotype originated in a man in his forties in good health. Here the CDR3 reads CASSLSRDRYNEQFF. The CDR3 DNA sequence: TGTGCCAGCAGCTTGTCCCGGGACAGGTACAATGAGCAGTTCTTC.